This paragraph covers one T cell receptor beta chain sequence. The source of the sample is a study of blood T cell repertoires in COVID-19. In the study overall: Donors in the United States, Italy and Spain gave samples during acute or convalescent COVID-19. Sample material is recorded as cDNA or gDNA derived from T cells, B-cell-depleted T cells, or PBMCs.

Libraries were prepared by immunoSEQ multiplex PCR; TCRdb keeps only in-frame clonotypes and omits some of them. The table shows about 39,000 clones, with approximately 90% occurring only once. This CDR3 is 15 amino acids long. V lost 4 bases to trimming and J lost 6 bases, with 17 bases between them. CDR1 is SGHDT and CDR2 is YYEEEE in the germline V gene. The TCR originated in a man in his forties or fifties with active COVID-19. Source material: peripheral blood. The rearrangement uses TRBV5-6 and TRBJ2-1; the D gene is possibly TRBD1 (5 bases). CDR3 residues: CASSGARSAPNEQFF. CDR3 sequence (DNA): TGTGCCAGCAGCGGGGCTCGGTCAGCTCCCAATGAGCAGTTCTTC.